A single TCR beta chain is shown here with its context. As yet, its antigen is unknown. There were TCR beta CDR3 regions amplified from RNA transcripts. Primed by the HTBI set, a first-round RT-PCR was run on the TCR CDR3. TCRdb re-called the multiplex PCR reads with MiXCR, one entry per CDR3 protein. Of 550,000 to 600,000 distinct CDR3 sequences in the sample, approximately 44% are singletons; the top ten hold roughly 19%. The V end lost 0 bases, the J end lost 5 bases, and 13 bases lay between the germline ends. CDR1 is SGHVS, CDR2 FQNEAQ, per germline. This CDR3 has 15 residues. The record originates from a study of T cells in Graves' hyperthyroidism and ophthalmopathy. General study findings and limits: With a median lead of 6.5 months before onset, the model predicted ophthalmopathy.

The specimen sequenced was peripheral blood or thyroid tissue (not recorded which). The clonotype comes from an adult woman with Graves' disease, either hyperthyroidism or ophthalmopathy (not recorded which). The gene calls are TRBV7-8 and TRBJ1-2; D not resolved. The CDR3 protein is CASSLAMNPGYGYTF. In DNA, the CDR3 is TGTGCCAGCAGCTTAGCGATGAACCCTGGGTATGGCTACACCTTC. The complete variable domain, with remaining parts taken from reference TRBV7-8 and TRBJ1-2, reads GAGVSQSPRYKVAKRGQDVALRCDPISGHVSLFWYQQALGQGPEFLTYFQNEAQLDKSGLPSDRFFAERPEGSVSTLKIQRTQQEDSAVYLCASSLAMNPGYGYTFGSGTRLTVV.